Here is one T cell receptor beta chain with its context. The antigen remains undetermined. The data were taken from a study of type 1 regulatory T cells. One entry per CDR3 protein, called by TCRdb with MiXCR from the reads. The repertoire holds about 67,000 distinct CDR3 sequences, with almost 50% as singletons. The sample taken for sequencing was cultured non-Tr1 T cells, either the whole culture or a sorted T cell fraction (not recorded which). The TCR was taken from a human donor in good health.

The CDR3 nucleotides read TGTGCCAGCAGCCGTTGGGTAGGGGCTCGAAGCTCCTACGAGCAGTACTTC. Translation gives CASSRWVGARSSYEQYF. The gene calls are TRBV7-9 and TRBJ2-7; maybe TRBD1 (5 bases). The germline gives CDR1 SEHNR, CDR2 FQNEAQ (reference sequence). Trimming shortened V by 5 bases and J by 0 bases, and 20 bases separated the two germline ends. The CDR3 spans 17 residues.